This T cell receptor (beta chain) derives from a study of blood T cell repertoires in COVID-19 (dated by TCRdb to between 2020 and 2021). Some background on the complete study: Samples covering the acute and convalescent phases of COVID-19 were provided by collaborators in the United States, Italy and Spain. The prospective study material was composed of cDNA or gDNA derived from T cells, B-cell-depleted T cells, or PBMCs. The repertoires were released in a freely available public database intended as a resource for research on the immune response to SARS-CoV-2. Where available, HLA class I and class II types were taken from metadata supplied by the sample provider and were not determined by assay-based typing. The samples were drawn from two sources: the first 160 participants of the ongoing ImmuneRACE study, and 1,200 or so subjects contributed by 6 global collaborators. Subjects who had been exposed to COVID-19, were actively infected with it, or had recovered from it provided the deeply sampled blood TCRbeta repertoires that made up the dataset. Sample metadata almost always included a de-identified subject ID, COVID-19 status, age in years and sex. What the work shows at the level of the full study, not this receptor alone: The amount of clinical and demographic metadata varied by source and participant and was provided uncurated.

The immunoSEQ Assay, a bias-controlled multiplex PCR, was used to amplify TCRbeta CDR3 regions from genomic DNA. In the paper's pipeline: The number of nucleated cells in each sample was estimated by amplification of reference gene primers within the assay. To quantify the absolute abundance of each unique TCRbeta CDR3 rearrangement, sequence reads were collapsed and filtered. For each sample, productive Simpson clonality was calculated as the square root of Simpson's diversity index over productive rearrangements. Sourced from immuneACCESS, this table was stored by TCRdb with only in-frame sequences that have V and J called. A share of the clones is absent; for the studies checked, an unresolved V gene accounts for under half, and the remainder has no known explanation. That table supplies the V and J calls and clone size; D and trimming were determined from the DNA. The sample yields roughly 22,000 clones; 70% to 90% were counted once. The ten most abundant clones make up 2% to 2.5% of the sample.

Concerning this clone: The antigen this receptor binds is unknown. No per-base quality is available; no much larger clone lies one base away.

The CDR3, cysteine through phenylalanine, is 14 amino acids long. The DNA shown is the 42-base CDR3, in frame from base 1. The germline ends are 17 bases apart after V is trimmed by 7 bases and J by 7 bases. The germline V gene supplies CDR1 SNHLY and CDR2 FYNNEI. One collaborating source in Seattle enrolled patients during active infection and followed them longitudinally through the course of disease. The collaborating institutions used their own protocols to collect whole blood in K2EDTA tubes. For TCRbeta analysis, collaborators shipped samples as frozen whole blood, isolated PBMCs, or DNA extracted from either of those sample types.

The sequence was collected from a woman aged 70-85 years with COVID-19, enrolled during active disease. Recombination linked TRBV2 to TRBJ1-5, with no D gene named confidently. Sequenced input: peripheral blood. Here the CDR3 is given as CASNMGRPGQPQHF. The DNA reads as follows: TGTGCCAGCAACATGGGTAGACCGGGGCAGCCCCAGCATTTT.